This entry lists 12 T cell receptor beta chains sequenced from one sample in a study of TIL therapy for anti-PD-1-resistant metastatic lung cancer. The libraries were made with immunoSEQ v3. TCRdb's table, derived via immunoSEQ multiplex PCR, lists solely in-frame clones and lacks some. The table includes tens of thousands of clones, just over 85% detected once. The time point: pre-treatment sample, taken before nivolumab and TIL therapy. This material consisted of blood, taken at baseline. All receptors derive from a person aged 25-80 years with non-small cell lung cancer.

The chain links TRBV28 to TRBJ1-5; a possible D gene is TRBD1 (5 bases). This CDR3 has 16 amino acids. V dropped 8 bases and J dropped 2 bases, with 19 bases sitting between them. Per the germline V gene, CDR1 is MDHEN and CDR2 is SYDVKM. CDR3 sequence: CASATVPGKGNQPQHF. CDR3 sequence (DNA): TGTGCCAGCGCGACTGTCCCAGGGAAGGGCAATCAGCCCCAGCATTTT.

The CDR3 nucleotides read TGTGCCACCAGTGGGCAGGGGGGCTACGAGCAGTACTTC. It translates to CATSGQGGYEQYF. This sequence joins TRBV24-1 and TRBJ2-7; D may be TRBD1 (7 bases). The CDR3 extends over 13 amino acids. V lost 5 bases to trimming and J lost 3 bases, with 10 bases between them. Per the germline V gene, CDR1 is KGHDR and CDR2 is SFDVKD.

This rearrangement joins TRBV19 to TRBJ1-5, with D possibly TRBD1 on 6 matching bases. The CDR3 sequence is 12 residues long. Trimming stripped 6 bases from V and 6 bases from J, with 9 bases between. Germline V gene data show CDR1 as LNHDA and CDR2 as SQIVND (reference sequence). The CDR3, as DNA: TGTGCCAGTAGACAGGGATTTCAGCCCCAGCATTTT. Translating gives CASRQGFQPQHF. The entire variable domain, with the rest obtained from reference TRBV19 and TRBJ1-5, is as follows: DGGITQSPKYLFRKEGQNVTLSCEQNLNHDAMYWYRQDPGQGLRLIYYSQIVNDFQKGDIAEGYSVSREKKESFPLTVTSAQKNPTAFYLCASRQGFQPQHFGDGTRLSIL.

The table lists this clone with a count of one. V is TRBV10-2 and J is TRBJ1-5, with D possibly TRBD1 on 5 matching bases. CDR1 WSHSY and CDR2 SAAADI come from the germline V gene. V was clipped by 6 bases and J by 7 bases, with 13 bases between them. The CDR3 length is 13 residues. The CDR3 is CASSGGVGQPQHF. DNA for the CDR3: TGCGCCAGCAGCGGAGGGGTGGGGCAGCCCCAGCATTTT.

This rearrangement joins TRBV29-1 to TRBJ2-1; TRBD2 might be the D (6 bases). V was shortened by 7 bases and J by 1 base, with 20 bases between the two germline ends. The CDR3 totals 16 residues. Germline-derived CDR1 and CDR2 are SQVTM and ANQGSEA. The CDR3: CSALEEGPESYNEQFF. Written as DNA, the CDR3 is TGCAGCGCATTGGAGGAGGGGCCGGAGTCCTACAATGAGCAGTTCTTC.

This sequence joins TRBV7-2 and TRBJ2-7; 7 bases line up with TRBD1. The ends lost 0 bases at V and 4 bases at J; junction bases unmatched: 6. Germline V CDR1 and CDR2: SGHTA, FQGNSA. This CDR3 contains 15 residues. The CDR3 sequence is CASSLATGAMYEQYF. Written as DNA, the CDR3 is TGTGCCAGCAGCTTAGCCACAGGGGCAATGTACGAGCAGTACTTC.

This chain connects TRBV6-5 to TRBJ2-3; D call uncertain. The CDR3 is 13 amino acids. Germline V CDR1 and CDR2: MNHEY, SVGAGI. V was cut by 6 bases and J by 0 bases, with 7 bases left in between. The CDR3 reads CASRGPSTDTQYF. The CDR3 nucleotides are TGTGCCAGCAGAGGGCCTAGCACAGATACGCAGTATTTT.

The chain has TRBV4-3 and TRBJ1-4; tentative D call: TRBD1 (5 bases). CDR1 is LGHNA and CDR2 is YSLEER in the germline V gene. CDR3 size: 15 residues. The germline V and J ends were trimmed by 8 bases and 2 bases, with 15 bases remaining between them. CDR3 amino acids: CASAAAGMTNEKLFF. The CDR3 DNA follows: TGCGCCAGCGCCGCCGCAGGGATGACTAATGAAAAACTGTTTTTT.

The chain carries TRBV12-5 and TRBJ1-2; D is unresolved. Trimming stripped 1 base from V and 7 bases from J, with 7 bases between. Germline V lookup: CDR1 LGHNT, CDR2 FRNRAP. The CDR3 has 12 residues. CDR3 amino acids: CASGLEKGGYTF. CDR3 nucleotides: TGTGCTAGTGGTTTGGAGAAGGGTGGCTACACCTTC.

The chain is built from TRBV29-1 and TRBJ2-7, with a possible D match to TRBD1 (6 bases). The CDR3 sequence is 13 residues long. The V and J ends lost 1 base and 6 bases respectively, with 13 bases between them. Germline V gene data show CDR1 as SQVTM and CDR2 as ANQGSEA. The CDR3 spells CSVEGQGSLEQYF. The CDR3, as DNA: TGCAGCGTTGAAGGGCAGGGGAGTCTCGAGCAGTACTTC.

CDR3 in amino acids: CASSRAGSRLGEQYF. CDR3 nucleotide sequence: TGCGCCAGCAGCCGAGCCGGGTCCCGACTTGGTGAGCAGTACTTC. V usage is TRBV4-3 and J usage is TRBJ2-7; D remains unclear. V gave up 4 bases and J gave up 7 bases, with 20 bases separating them. Germline loops: CDR1 LGHNA, CDR2 YSLEER. The CDR3 is 15 residues long.

This chain uses TRBV27 with TRBJ2-3; D gene ambiguous. V shed 5 bases and J shed 1 base, with 16 bases lying between them. The CDR3 is 16 amino acids. The V gene's germline CDR1 is MNHEY and CDR2 SMNVEV (reference sequence). The CDR3 loop reads CASSPLDDQRTDTQYF. In DNA, the CDR3 is TGTGCCAGCAGTCCCCTGGATGACCAACGCACAGATACGCAGTATTTT.